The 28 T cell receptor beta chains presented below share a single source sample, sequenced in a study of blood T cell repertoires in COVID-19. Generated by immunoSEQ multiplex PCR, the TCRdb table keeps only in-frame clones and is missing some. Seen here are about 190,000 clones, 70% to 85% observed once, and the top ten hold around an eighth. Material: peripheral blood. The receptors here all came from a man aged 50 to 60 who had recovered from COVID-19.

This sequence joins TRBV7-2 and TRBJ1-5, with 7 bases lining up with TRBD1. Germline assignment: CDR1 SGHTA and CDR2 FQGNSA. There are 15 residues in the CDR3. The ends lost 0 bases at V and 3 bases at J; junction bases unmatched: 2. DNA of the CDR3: TGTGCCAGCAGCTTAGCTGGGACAGTCAATCAGCCCCAGCATTTT. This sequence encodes CASSLAGTVNQPQHF.

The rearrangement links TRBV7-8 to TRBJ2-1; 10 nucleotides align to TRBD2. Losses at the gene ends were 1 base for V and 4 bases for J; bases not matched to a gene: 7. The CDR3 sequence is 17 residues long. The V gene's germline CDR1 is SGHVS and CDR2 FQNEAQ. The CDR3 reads CASSLVTLAGAYNEQFF. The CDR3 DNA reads TGTGCCAGCAGCTTAGTCACCCTAGCGGGAGCTTACAATGAGCAGTTCTTC.

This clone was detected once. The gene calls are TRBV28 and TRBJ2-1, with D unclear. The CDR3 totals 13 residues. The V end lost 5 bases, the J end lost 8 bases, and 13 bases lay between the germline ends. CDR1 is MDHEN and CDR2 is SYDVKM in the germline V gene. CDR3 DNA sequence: TGTGCCAGCAGTCCCCGACCTAGACATGAGCAGTTCTTC. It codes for CASSPRPRHEQFF.

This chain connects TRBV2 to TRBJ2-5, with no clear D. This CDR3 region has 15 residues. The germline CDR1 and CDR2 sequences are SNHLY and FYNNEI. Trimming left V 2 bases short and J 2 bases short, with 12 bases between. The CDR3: CASSEFARRQETQYF. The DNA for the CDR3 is TGTGCCAGCAGTGAATTCGCCAGGCGACAAGAGACCCAGTACTTC.

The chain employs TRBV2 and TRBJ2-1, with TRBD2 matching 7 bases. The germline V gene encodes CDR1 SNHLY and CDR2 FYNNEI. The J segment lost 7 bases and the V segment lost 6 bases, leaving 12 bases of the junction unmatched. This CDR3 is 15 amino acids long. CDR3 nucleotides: TGTGCCAGCAGCTACTCTAGCGGCGGGGGAAATGAGCAGTTCTTC. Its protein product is CASSYSSGGGNEQFF.

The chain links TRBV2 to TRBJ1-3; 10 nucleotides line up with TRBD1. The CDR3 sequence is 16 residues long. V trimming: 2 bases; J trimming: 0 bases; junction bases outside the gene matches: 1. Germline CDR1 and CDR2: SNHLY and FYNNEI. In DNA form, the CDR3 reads TGTGCCAGCAGTGAAAGGACAGGGGGCTCTGGAAACACCATATATTTT. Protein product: CASSERTGGSGNTIYF.

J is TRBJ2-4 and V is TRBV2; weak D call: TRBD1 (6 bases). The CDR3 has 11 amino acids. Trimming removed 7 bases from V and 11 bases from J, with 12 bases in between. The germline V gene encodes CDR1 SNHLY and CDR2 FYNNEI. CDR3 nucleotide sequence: TGTGCCAGCAAGGGGGAGACATTTCAGTACTTC. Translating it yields CASKGETFQYF.

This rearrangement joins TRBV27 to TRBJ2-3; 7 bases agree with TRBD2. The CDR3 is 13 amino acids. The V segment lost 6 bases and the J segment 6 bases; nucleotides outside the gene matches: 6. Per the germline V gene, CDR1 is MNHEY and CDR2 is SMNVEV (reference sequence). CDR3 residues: CASRSSGSDTQYF. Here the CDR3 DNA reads TGTGCCAGCAGAAGTAGCGGGTCTGATACGCAGTATTTT.

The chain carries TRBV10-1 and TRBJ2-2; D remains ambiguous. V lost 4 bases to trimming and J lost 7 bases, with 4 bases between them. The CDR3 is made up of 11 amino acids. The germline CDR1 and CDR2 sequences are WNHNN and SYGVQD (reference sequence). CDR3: CASSAGGELFF. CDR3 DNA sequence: TGCGCCAGCAGTGCCGGCGGGGAGCTGTTTTTT.

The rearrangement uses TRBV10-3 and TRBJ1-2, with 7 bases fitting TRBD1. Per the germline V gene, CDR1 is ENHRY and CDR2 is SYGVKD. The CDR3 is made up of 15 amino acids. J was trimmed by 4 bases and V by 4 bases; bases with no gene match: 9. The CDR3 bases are TGTGCCATCAGTGCCCGGACAGGTTCGGCCTATGGCTACACCTTC. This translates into CAISARTGSAYGYTF.

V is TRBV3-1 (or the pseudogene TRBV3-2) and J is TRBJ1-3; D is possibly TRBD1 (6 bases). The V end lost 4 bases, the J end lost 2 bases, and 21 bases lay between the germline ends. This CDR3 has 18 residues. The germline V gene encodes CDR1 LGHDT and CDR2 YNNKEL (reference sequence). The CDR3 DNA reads TGTGCCAGCAGCCTAAGGCCCGGGACACTATCCCCTGGAAACACCATATATTTT. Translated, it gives CASSLRPGTLSPGNTIYF.

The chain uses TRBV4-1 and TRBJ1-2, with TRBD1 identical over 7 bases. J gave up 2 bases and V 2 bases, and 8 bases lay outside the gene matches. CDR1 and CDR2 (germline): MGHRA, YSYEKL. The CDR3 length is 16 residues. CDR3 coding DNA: TGCGCCAGCAGCCAAAGGGGTGACAGGGTGAACTATGGCTACACCTTC. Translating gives CASSQRGDRVNYGYTF.

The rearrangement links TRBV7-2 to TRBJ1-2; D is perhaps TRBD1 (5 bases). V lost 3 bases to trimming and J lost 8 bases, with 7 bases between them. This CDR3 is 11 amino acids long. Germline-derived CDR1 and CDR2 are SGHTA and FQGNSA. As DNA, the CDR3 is TGTGCCAGCAGCTTGGAGGGGGGCTACACCTTC. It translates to CASSLEGGYTF. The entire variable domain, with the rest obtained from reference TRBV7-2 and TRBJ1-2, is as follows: GAGVSQSPSNKVTEKGKDVELRCDPISGHTALYWYRQSLGQGLEFLIYFQGNSAPDKSGLPSDRFSAERTGGSVSTLTIQRTQQEDSAVYLCASSLEGGYTFGSGTRLTVV.

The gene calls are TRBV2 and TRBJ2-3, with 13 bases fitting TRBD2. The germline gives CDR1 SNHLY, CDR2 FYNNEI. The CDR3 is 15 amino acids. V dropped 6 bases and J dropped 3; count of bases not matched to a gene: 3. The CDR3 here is CASRLLAGGTDTQYF. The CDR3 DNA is TGTGCCAGCAGGTTACTAGCGGGAGGGACAGATACGCAGTATTTT.

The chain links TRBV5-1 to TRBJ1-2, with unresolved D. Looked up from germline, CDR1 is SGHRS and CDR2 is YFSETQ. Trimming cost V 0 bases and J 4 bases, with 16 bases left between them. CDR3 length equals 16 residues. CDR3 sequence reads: CASSLAPGRIGYGYTF. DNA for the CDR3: TGCGCCAGCAGCTTGGCTCCCGGGAGGATTGGCTATGGCTACACCTTC.

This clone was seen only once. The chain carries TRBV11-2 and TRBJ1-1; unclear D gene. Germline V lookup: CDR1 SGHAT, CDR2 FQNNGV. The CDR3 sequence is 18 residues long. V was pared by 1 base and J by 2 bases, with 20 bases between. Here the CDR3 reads CASSLGRFGSSLNTEAFF. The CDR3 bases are TGTGCCAGCAGCTTAGGCAGGTTCGGCAGCAGCCTTAACACTGAAGCTTTCTTT.

In DNA form, the CDR3 reads TGTGCCAGCAGCCCAGCGGGAGAAGAGACCCAGTACTTC. Translated: CASSPAGEETQYF. V gene TRBV28 combines with J gene TRBJ2-5, with 8 bases matching TRBD2. The germline V gene encodes CDR1 MDHEN and CDR2 SYDVKM. V was pared by 6 bases and J by 3 bases, with 3 bases of the junction left unmatched. This CDR3 region has 13 residues.

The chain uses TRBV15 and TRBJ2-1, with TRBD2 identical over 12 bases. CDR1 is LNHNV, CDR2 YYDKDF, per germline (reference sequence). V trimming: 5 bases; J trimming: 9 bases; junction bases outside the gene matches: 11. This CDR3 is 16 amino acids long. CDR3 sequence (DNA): TGTGCCACCAGCGGGCTCGGGGCTAGCGGGAGGGCTGAGCAGTTCTTC. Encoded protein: CATSGLGASGRAEQFF.

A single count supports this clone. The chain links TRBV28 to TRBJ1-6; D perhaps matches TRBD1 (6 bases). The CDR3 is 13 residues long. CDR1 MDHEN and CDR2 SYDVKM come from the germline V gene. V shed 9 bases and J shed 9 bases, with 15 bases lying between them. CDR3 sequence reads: CASHQGIGSPLHF. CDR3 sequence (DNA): TGTGCCAGTCATCAGGGGATTGGTTCACCCCTCCACTTT. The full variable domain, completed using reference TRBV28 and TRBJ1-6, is DVKVTQSSRYLVKRTGEKVFLECVQDMDHENMFWYRQDPGLGLRLIYFSYDVKMKEKGDIPEGYSVSREKKERFSLILESASTNQTSMYLCASHQGIGSPLHFGNGTRLTVT.

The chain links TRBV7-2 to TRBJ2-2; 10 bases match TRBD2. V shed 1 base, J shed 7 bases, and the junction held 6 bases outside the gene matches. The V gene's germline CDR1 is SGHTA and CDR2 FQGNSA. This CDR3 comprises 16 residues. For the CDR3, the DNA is TGTGCCAGCAGCTTAGTTTTGGCTAGCGGGAGCGGGGAGCTGTTTTTT. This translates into CASSLVLASGSGELFF.

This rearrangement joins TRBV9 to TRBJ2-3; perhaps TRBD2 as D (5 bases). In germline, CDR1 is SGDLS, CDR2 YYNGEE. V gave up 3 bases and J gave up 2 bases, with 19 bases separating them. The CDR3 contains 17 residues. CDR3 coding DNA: TGTGCCAGCAGCGCTCCCCGGTCCGCTAGCATCACAGATACGCAGTATTTT. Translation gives CASSAPRSASITDTQYF.

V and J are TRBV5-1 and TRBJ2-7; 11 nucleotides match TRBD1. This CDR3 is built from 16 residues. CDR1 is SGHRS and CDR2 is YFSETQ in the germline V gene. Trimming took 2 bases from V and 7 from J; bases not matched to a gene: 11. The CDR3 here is CASSFLSPGQGGEQYF. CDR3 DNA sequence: TGCGCCAGCAGCTTTCTTTCCCCGGGACAGGGGGGGGAGCAGTACTTC.

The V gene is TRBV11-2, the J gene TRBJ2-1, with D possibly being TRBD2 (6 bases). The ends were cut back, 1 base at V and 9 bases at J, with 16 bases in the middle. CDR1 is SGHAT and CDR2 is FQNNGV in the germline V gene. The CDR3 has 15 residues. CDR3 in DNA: TGTGCCAGCAGCTTAGCTGGCGGGACCCCCGGTGAGCAGTTCTTC. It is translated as CASSLAGGTPGEQFF. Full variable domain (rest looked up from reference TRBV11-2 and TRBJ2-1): EAGVAQSPRYKIIEKRQSVAFWCNPISGHATLYWYQQILGQGPKLLIQFQNNGVVDDSQLPKDRFSAERLKGVDSTLKIQPAKLEDSAVYLCASSLAGGTPGEQFFGPGTRLTVL.

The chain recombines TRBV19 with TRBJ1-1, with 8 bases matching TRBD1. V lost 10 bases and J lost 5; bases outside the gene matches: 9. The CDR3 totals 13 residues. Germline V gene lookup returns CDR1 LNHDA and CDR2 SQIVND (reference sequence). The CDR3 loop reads CATRLQGVTEAFF. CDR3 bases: TGTGCCACCAGGCTACAGGGGGTAACTGAAGCTTTCTTT.

The DNA for the CDR3 is TGCGCCAGCAGCCAAGATACGGGACTAGCCAATGAGCAGTTCTTC. This gives the protein CASSQDTGLANEQFF. This chain joins TRBV4-3 and TRBJ2-1, with 9 bases that match TRBD2. J was trimmed by 6 bases and V by 0 bases; bases with no gene match: 3. Per germline, CDR1 LGHNA and CDR2 YSLEER. This CDR3 contains 15 residues.

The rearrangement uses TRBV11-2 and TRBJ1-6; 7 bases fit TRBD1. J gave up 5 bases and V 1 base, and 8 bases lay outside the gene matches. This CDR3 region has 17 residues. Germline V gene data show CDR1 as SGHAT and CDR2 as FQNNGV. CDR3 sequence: CASSLGRWGTDNSPLHF. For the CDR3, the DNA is TGTGCCAGCAGCTTAGGGCGATGGGGGACAGATAATTCACCCCTCCACTTT.

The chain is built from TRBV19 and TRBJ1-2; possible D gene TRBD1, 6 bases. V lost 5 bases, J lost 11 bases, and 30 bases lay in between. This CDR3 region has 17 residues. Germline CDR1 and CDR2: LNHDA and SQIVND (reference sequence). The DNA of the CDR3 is TGTGCCAGTAGTCCGGACAGAACCGATTTTCCACCCCGGTTATACACCTTC. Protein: CASSPDRTDFPPRLYTF.

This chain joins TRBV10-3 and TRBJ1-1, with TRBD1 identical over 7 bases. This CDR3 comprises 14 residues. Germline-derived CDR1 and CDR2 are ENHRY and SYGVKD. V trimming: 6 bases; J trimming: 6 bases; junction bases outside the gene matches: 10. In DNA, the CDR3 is TGTGCCATCAGGAATGACAGGGTTAACGCTGAAGCTTTCTTT. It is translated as CAIRNDRVNAEAFF.